This T cell receptor (beta chain) comes out of a study of neoadjuvant anti-PD-1 for oral cavity cancer. Study background: Before surgery, most patients got three to four biweekly 3 mg/kg nivolumab doses.

This clone appeared many times. Its antigen is still unknown. Study-level findings and limits: Only a few patients per response group were TCR-analyzed; validation needed. Larger post-treatment preexisting tumor clones tracked with greater tumor shrinkage.

Most tumor samples had 4 to 6 ug input DNA in two replicates. Sequenced by immunoSEQ multiplex PCR; TCRdb stores in-frame clones only, minus some. Of tens of thousands of clones in the sample, more than 35% were seen once. Trimming stripped 5 bases from V and 0 bases from J, with 5 bases between. Germline values: CDR1 MNHNS, CDR2 SASEGT. CDR3 length: 13 residues. The time point is: after neoadjuvant nivolumab, at surgical resection. The source material was tumor tissue, sampled after nivolumab (anti-PD-1) treatment. The chain recombines TRBV6-1 with TRBJ2-1; D not resolved. This TCR came from a person between 35 and 79 years old with oral cavity squamous cell carcinoma. The CDR3 spells CASSYSSYNEQFF. The CDR3 DNA is TGTGCCAGCAGTTATAGCTCCTACAATGAGCAGTTCTTC.